Here is one T cell receptor beta chain with its context. The data were obtained in a study of T cell changes during pregnancy in multiple sclerosis. CDR1 is PRHDT, CDR2 FYEKMQ, per germline (reference sequence). V dropped 4 bases and J dropped 3 bases, with 16 bases sitting between them. This CDR3 is 15 amino acids long. Sequencing used immunoSEQ multiplex PCR; TCRdb keeps in-frame clones, though not all of them. The profile shows fewer than 65,000 clones, 90% to 95% of them singletons. The J gene is TRBJ2-7, the V gene TRBV13; a possible D gene is TRBD2 (6 bases). Material: peripheral blood, obtained in the second trimester of pregnancy. The sequence came from a female donor with multiple sclerosis, enrolled in a pregnancy study. CDR3 DNA sequence: TGTGCCAGCAGCTATCACCGGGACTCCAACTACGAGCAGTACTTC. It yields the protein CASSYHRDSNYEQYF. Full variable domain (outside the CDR3, taken from reference TRBV13 and TRBJ2-7): AAGVIQSPRHLIKEKRETATLKCYPIPRHDTVYWYQQGPGQDPQFLISFYEKMQSDKGSIPDRFSAQQFSDYHSELNMSSLELGDSALYFCASSYHRDSNYEQYFGPGTRLTVT.